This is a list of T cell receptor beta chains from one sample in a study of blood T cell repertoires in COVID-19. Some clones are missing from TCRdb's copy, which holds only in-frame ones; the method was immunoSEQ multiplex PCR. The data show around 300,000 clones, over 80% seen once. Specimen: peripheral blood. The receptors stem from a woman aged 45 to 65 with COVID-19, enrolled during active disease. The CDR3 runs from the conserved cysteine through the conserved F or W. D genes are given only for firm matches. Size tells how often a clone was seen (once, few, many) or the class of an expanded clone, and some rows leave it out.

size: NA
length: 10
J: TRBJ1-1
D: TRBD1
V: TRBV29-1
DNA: TGCAGCGGCGGACAGGATGAAGCTTTCTTT
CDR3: CSGGQDEAFF

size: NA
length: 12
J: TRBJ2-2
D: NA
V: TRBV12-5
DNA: TGTGCTAGTGGCTACTGGGCTGGGGAGCTGTTTTTT
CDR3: CASGYWAGELFF

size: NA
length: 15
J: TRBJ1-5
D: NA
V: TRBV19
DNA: TGTGCCAGTAGTTCGGTGGCAGGGGCGAGTCAGCCCCAGCATTTT
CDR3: CASSSVAGASQPQHF

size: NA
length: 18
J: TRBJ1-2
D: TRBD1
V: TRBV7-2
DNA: TGTGCCAGCAGCGCAAGGGTCGGGACAGGGCCATTGGGCTATGGCTACACCTTC
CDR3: CASSARVGTGPLGYGYTF

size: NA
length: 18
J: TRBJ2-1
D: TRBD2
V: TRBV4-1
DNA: TGCGCCAGCAGCCTAGCGGGAGGGCCGGGAGGCTCCTACAATGAGCAGTTCTTC
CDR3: CASSLAGGPGGSYNEQFF

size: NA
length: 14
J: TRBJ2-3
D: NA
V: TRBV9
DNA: TGTGCCAGCAGCCCCCGTACTAGCACAGATACGCAGTATTTT
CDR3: CASSPRTSTDTQYF

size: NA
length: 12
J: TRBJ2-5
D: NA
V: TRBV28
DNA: TGTGCCAGCAGGACAGCTGGGGAGACCCAGTACTTC
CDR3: CASRTAGETQYF

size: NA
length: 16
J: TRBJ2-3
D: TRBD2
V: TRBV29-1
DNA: TGCAGCGTTGAAGATAATGCTGCGGGAGGCACAGATACGCAGTATTTT
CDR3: CSVEDNAAGGTDTQYF

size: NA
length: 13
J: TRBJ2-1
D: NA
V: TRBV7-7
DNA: TGTGCCAGCAGCCCCCCCCAGTCCTTTGAGCAGTTCTTC
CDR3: CASSPPQSFEQFF

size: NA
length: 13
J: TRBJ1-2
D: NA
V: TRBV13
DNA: TGTGCCAGCAATGAAGGCGGCGGCTATGGCTACACCTTC
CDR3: CASNEGGGYGYTF

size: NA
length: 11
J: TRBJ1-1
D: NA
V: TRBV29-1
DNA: TGCAGCGTTGATAAGGGGAGGGAAGCTTTCTTT
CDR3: CSVDKGREAFF

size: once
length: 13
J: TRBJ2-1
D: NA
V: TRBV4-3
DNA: TGCGCCAGCAGCCAAGATAAATGGACTGGGCAGTTCTTC
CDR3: CASSQDKWTGQFF

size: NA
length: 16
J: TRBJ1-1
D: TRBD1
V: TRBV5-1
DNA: TGCGCCAGCAGCTTGGCCGGACAGGGGGGGAACACTGAAGCTTTCTTT
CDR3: CASSLAGQGGNTEAFF

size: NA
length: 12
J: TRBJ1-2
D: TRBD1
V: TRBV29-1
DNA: TGCAGCGTGACAGGGGGGAGCTATGGCTACACCTTC
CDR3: CSVTGGSYGYTF

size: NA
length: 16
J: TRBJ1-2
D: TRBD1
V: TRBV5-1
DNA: TGCGCCAGCAGCTCTCTGACCAGGGGGCACGTCTATGGCTACACCTTC
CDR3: CASSSLTRGHVYGYTF

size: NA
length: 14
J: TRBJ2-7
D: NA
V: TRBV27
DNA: TGTGCCAGCAGTTTATCGTGGGCAGGGAACGAGCAGTACTTC
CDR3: CASSLSWAGNEQYF

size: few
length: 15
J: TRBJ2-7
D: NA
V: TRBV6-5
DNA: TGTGCCAGCAGTTACTCCGGAGCAGGGTCTTACGAGCAGTACTTC
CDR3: CASSYSGAGSYEQYF

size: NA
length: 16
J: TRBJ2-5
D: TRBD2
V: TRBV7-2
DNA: TGTGCCAGCGGGGGGGGGACTAGCCGGAGGCAGGAGACCCAGTACTTC
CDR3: CASGGGTSRRQETQYF

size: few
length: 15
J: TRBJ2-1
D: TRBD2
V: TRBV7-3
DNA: TGTGCCAGCAGCTCCGACGCGGGGGGCTACAATGAGCAGTTCTTC
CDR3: CASSSDAGGYNEQFF

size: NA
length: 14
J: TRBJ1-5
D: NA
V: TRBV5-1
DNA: TGCGCCAGCAGCTTGTACGAGGGCGATCAGCCCCAGCATTTT
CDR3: CASSLYEGDQPQHF

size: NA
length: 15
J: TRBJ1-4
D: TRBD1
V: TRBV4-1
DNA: TGCGCCAGCAGCCAAGAAAGACAGGGGGCTGAAAAACTGTTTTTT
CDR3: CASSQERQGAEKLFF

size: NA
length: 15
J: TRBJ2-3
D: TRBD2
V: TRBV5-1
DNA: TGCGCCAGCAGCCATGGGACTACGAACACAGATACGCAGTATTTT
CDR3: CASSHGTTNTDTQYF

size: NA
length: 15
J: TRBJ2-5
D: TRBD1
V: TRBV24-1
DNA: TGTGCCACCAGTGATTCACAGGGGGGACAAGAGACCCAGTACTTC
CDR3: CATSDSQGGQETQYF

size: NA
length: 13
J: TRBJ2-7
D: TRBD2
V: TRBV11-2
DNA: TGTGCCAGCAGCTTAGATGGGAGGGACGAGCAGTACTTC
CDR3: CASSLDGRDEQYF

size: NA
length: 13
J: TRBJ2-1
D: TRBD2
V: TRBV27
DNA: TGTGCCAGCACCCTAGCGGGAGTCAATGAGCAGTTCTTC
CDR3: CASTLAGVNEQFF

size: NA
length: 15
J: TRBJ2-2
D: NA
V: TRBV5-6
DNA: TGTGCCAGCAGCTTGGGTAGTTCGAACACCGGGGAGCTGTTTTTT
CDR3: CASSLGSSNTGELFF

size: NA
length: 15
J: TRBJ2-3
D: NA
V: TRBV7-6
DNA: TGTGCCAGCAGCAAGACAAGTACTCTCACAGATACGCAGTATTTT
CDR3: CASSKTSTLTDTQYF

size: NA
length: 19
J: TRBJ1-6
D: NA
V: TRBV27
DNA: TGTGCCAGCAGTTTAGCCTCCCGTATCCCGGGACAACAGAATTCACCCCTCCACTTT
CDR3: CASSLASRIPGQQNSPLHF

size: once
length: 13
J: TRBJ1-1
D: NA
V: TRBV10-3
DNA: TGTGCCATCAGCACGAGGGAGGACACTGAAGCTTTCTTT
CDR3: CAISTREDTEAFF

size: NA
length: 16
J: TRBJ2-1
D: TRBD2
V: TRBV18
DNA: TGTGCCAGCTCACCGCCGGGACTAGCCTACTACAATGAGCAGTTCTTC
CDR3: CASSPPGLAYYNEQFF

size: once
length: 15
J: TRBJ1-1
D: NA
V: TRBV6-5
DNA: TGTGCCAGCAGTCTTGTCGGGGTGGGGAACACTGAAGCTTTCTTT
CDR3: CASSLVGVGNTEAFF

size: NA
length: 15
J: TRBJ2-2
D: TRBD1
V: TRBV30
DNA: TGTGCCTCTCCCCCGGGACAGGCGAACACCGGGGAGCTGTTTTTT
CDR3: CASPPGQANTGELFF

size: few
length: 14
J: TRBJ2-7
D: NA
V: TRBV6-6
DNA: TGTGCCAGCAGGGCAGGGGCTCACTCCTACGAGCAGTACTTC
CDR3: CASRAGAHSYEQYF

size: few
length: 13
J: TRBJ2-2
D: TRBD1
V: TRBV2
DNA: TGTGCCATGGGGACAGGGGGCGAGTGGGAGCTGTTTTTT
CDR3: CAMGTGGEWELFF

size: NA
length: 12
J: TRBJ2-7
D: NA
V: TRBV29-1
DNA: TGCAGCGTCCAAGGGACATCCTACGAGCAGTACTTC
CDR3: CSVQGTSYEQYF

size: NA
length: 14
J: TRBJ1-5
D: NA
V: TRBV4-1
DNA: TGCGCCAGCAGTAGAAGTAGAAACAATCAGCCCCAGCATTTT
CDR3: CASSRSRNNQPQHF

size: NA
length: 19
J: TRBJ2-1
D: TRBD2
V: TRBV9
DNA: TGTGCCAGCAGCGACAATAGCGGGAGGGCCTCCCGACTGTACAATGAGCAGTTCTTC
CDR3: CASSDNSGRASRLYNEQFF

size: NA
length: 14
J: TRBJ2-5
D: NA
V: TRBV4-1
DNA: TGCGCCAGCAGCCAAGGGACTTTTCAAGAGACCCAGTACTTC
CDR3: CASSQGTFQETQYF

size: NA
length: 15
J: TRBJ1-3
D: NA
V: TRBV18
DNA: TGTGCCAGCTCACCTAGCGGTAACTCTGGAAACACCATATATTTT
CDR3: CASSPSGNSGNTIYF

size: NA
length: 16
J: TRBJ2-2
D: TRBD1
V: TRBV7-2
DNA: TGTGCCAGCAGCTTAGGAGGACAGGGTAGCACCGGGGAGCTGTTTTTT
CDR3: CASSLGGQGSTGELFF

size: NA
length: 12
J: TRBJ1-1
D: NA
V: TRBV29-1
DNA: TGCAGCGCGACTCGGGTGGGGGGTGAAGCTTTCTTT
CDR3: CSATRVGGEAFF

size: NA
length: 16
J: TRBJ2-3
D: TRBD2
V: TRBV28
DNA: TGTGCCAGCAGTTTCGGGGGTAGCGGGAGTGCAGATACGCAGTATTTT
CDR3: CASSFGGSGSADTQYF

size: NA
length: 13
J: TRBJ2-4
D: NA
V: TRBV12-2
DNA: TGTGCAAGTCGCTTAAGGGCTAGCGGGATTTGGTACTTC
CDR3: CASRLRASGIWYF

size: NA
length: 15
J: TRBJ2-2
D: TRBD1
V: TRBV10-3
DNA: TGTGCCATCAGTGCCGGGACAGGGGTTATCGGGGAGCTGTTTTTT
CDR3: CAISAGTGVIGELFF

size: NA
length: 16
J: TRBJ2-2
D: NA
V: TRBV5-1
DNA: TGCGCCAGCAGGAAAACCGGGACATCGAACACCGGGGAGCTGTTTTTT
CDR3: CASRKTGTSNTGELFF

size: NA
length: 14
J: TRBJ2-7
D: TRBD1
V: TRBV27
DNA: TGTGCCAGCAACTTTACGGGACAGGGTCACGAGCAGTACTTC
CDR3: CASNFTGQGHEQYF

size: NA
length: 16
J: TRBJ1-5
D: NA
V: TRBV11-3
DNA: TGTGCCAGCAGCTTTCCCACAGGGAGACGCAATCAGCCCCAGCATTTT
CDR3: CASSFPTGRRNQPQHF

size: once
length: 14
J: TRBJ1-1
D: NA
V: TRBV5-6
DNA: TGTGCCAGCAGCTTCGGTCGAGGTAACACTGAAGCTTTCTTT
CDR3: CASSFGRGNTEAFF

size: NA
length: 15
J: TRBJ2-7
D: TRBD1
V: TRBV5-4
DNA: TGTGCCAGCAGCAACCGGGACAGGGGGACCCACGAGCAGTACTTC
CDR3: CASSNRDRGTHEQYF

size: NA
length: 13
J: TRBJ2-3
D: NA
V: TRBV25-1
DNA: TGTGCCAGCAGTTACTACAGGGGGGGTACGCAGTATTTT
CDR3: CASSYYRGGTQYF

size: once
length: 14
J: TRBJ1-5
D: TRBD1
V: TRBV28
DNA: TGTGCCAGCAGCTCCGGGACAGACTTTCAGCCCCAGCATTTT
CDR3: CASSSGTDFQPQHF

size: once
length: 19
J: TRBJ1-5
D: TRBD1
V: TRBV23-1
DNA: TGCGCCAGCAGTCAACCTGGGACAGGGGGCTGGTTGGACAATCAGCCCCAGCATTTT
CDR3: CASSQPGTGGWLDNQPQHF

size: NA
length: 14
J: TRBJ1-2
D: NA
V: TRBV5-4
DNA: TGTGCCAGCAGGGTGGGCGGGATTAACTATGGCTACACCTTC
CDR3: CASRVGGINYGYTF

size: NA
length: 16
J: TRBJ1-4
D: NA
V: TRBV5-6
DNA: TGTGCCAGCAGCTTACGAACAGGGATGGGAAATGAAAAACTGTTTTTT
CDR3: CASSLRTGMGNEKLFF